This paragraph covers one T cell receptor (beta chain) sequence. Antigen: not known. This record belongs to a study of breast tumors, draining lymph nodes, adjacent tissues. Study-wide findings and caveats: Data fit most tumor T cells coming from lymph node, expanding in tumor.

The lymph nodes were axillary draining lymph nodes from breast cancer patients. Each CDR3 protein gets one entry after TCRdb re-called the multiplex PCR reads with MiXCR. This sample has over 100,000 distinct CDR3 sequences, with 20% to 25% found just once. Sequenced input: axillary lymph node tissue. This clonotype was sampled from a female donor with breast cancer. Some clones in this sample may be carry-over from other donors' samples.

The CDR3 region is CASSQESSGRVGGTDTQYF. DNA of the CDR3: TGCGCCAGCAGCCAAGAGTCTAGCGGGAGGGTGGGGGGCACAGATACGCAGTATTTT. The genes are TRBV4-1 and TRBJ2-3; 12 nucleotides agree with TRBD2. Losses at the gene ends were 0 bases for V and 1 base for J; bases not matched to a gene: 8. The CDR3 sequence is 19 residues long. Per germline, CDR1 MGHRA and CDR2 YSYEKL.